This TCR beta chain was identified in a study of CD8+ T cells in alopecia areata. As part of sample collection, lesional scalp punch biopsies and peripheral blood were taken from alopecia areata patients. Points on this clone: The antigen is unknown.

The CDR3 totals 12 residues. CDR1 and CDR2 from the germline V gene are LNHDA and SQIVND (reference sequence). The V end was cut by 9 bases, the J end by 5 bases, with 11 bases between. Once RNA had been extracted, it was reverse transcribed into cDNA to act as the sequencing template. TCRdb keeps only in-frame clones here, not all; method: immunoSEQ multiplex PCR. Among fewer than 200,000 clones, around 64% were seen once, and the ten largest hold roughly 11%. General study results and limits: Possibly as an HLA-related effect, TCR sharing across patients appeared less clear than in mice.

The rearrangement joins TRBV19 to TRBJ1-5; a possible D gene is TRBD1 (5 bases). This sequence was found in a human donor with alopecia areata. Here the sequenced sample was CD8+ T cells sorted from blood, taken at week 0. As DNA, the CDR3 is TGTGCCAGACCTGGGACCGATCAGCCCCAGCATTTT. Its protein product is CARPGTDQPQHF.